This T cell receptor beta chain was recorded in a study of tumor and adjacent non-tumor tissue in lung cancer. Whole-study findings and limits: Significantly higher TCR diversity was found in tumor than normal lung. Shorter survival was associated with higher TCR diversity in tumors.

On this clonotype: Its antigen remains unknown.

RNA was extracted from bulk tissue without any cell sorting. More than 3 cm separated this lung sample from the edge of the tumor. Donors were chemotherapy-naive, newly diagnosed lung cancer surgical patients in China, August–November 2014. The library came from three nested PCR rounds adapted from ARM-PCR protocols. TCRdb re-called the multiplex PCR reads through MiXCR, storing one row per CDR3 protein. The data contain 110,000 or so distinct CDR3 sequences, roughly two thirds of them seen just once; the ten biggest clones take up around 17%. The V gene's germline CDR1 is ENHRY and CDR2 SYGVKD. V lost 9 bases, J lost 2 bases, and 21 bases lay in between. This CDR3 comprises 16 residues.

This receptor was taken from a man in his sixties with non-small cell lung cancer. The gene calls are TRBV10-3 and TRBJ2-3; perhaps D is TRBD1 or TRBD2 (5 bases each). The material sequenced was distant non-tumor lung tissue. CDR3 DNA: TGTGCCATAAAAGACGATTGGGGGAGTGACACAGATACGCAGTATTTT. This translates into CAIKDDWGSDTDTQYF.